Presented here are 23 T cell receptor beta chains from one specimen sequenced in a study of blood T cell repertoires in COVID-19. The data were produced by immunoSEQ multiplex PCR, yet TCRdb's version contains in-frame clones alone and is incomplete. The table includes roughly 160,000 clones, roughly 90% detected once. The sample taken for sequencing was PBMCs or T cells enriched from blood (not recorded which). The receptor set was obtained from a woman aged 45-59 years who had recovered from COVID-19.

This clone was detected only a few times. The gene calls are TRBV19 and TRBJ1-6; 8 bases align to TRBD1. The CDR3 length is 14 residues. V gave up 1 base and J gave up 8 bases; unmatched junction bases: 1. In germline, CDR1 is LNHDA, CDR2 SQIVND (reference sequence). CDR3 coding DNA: TGTGCCAGTAGTATAGTGGGACAGGATTCACCCCTCCACTTT. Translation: CASSIVGQDSPLHF.

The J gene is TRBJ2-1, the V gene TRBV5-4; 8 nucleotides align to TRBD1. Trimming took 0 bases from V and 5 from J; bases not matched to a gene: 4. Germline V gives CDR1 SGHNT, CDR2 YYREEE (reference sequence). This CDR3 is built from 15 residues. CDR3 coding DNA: TGTGCCAGCAGCTTGGGGACAGGGCTCCACAATGAGCAGTTCTTC. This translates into CASSLGTGLHNEQFF.

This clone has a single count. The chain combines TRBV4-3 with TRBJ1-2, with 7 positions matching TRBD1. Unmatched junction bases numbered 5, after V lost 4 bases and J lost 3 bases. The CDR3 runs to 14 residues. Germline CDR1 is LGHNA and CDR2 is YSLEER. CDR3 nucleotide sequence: TGCGCCAGCAGCCCTCGGACAGGTGACTATGGCTACACCTTC. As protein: CASSPRTGDYGYTF.

CDR3 coding DNA: TGTGCCAGCAGCTCGGGACAGCCGGACACTGAAGCTTTCTTT. Translating it yields CASSSGQPDTEAFF. This chain uses TRBV7-8 with TRBJ1-1, with TRBD1 matching 7 bases. Germline CDR1 SGHVS, CDR2 FQNEAQ. This CDR3 region has 14 residues. With 4 bases clipped from V and 3 bases from J, the junction kept 5 bases outside the gene matches.

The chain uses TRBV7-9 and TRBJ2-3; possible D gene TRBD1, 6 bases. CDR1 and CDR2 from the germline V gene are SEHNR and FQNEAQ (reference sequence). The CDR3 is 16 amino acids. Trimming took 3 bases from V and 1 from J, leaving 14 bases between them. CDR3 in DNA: TGTGCCAGCAGCTTGTCAGGGGCCTTGGGCACAGATACGCAGTATTTT. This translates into CASSLSGALGTDTQYF.

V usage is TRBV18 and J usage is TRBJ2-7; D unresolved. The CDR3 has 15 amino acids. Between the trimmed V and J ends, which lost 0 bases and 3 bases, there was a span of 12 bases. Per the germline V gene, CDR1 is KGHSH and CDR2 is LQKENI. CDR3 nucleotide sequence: TGTGCCAGCTCACCACCTGAAGGCGGTTACTACGAGCAGTACTTC. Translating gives CASSPPEGGYYEQYF.

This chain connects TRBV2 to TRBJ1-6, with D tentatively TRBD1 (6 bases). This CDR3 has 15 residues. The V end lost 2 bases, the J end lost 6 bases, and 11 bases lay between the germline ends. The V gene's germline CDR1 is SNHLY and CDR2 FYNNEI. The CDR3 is CASSELGGLNSPLHF. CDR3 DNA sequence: TGTGCCAGCAGTGAATTGGGGGGGCTTAATTCACCCCTCCACTTT.

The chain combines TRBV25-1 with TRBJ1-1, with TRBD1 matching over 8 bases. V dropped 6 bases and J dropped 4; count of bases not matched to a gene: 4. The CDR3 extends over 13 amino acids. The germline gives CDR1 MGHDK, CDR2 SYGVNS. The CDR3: CASSRGLGTEAFF. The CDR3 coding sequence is TGTGCCAGCAGCAGGGGGCTGGGCACTGAAGCTTTCTTT.

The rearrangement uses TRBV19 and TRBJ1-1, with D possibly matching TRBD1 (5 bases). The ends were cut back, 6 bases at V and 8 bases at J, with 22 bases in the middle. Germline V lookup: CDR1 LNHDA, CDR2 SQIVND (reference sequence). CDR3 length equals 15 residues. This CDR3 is CASRPPGTQAPEAFF. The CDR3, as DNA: TGTGCCAGTAGACCCCCCGGGACTCAGGCCCCCGAAGCTTTCTTT.

For the CDR3, the DNA is TGTGCCAGCAGCTTGGGAGGGCGAGGGGAGCTGTTTTTT. It encodes CASSLGGRGELFF. The chain has TRBV7-2 and TRBJ2-2; TRBD2 aligns across 7 bases. V lost 3 bases, J lost 8 bases, and 3 bases stayed unmatched. This CDR3 region has 13 residues. Per the germline V gene, CDR1 is SGHTA and CDR2 is FQGNSA.

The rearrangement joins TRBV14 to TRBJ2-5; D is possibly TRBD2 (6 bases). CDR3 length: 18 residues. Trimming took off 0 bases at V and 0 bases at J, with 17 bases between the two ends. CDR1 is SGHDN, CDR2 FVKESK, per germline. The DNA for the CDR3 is TGTGCCAGCAGCCAAGATTCGGAGGGTTATCAGTACCAAGAGACCCAGTACTTC. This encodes CASSQDSEGYQYQETQYF.

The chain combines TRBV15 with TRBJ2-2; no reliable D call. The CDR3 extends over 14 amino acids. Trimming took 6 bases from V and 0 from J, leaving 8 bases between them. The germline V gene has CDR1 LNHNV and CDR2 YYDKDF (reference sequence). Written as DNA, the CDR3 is TGTGCCACCAGACTGAGAGCGAACACCGGGGAGCTGTTTTTT. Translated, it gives CATRLRANTGELFF.

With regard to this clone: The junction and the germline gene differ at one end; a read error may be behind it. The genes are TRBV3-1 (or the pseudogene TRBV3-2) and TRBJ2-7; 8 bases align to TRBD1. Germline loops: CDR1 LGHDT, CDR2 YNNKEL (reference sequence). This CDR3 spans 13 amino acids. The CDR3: CASSQSGQAPLHF. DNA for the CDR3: TGTGCCAGCAGCCAATCGGGACAGGCTCCTCTACACTTC.

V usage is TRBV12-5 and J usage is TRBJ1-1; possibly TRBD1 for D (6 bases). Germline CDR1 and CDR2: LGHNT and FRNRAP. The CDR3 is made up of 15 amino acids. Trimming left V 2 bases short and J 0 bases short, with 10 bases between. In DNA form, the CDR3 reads TGTGCTAGTGGTTTGCCCAGGGGCATGAACACTGAAGCTTTCTTT. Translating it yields CASGLPRGMNTEAFF.

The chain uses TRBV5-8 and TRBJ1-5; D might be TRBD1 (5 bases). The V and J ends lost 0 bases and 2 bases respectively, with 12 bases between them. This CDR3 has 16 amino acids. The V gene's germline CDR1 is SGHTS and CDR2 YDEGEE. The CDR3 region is CASSLVGGRGNQPQHF. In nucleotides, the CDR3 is TGTGCCAGCAGCTTGGTCGGGGGGAGAGGCAATCAGCCCCAGCATTTT.

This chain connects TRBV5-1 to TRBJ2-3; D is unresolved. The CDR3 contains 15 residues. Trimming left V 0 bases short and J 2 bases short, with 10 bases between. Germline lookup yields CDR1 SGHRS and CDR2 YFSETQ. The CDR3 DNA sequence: TGCGCCAGCAGCTTGGGGCGGCGGCTCACAGATACGCAGTATTTT. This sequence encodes CASSLGRRLTDTQYF.

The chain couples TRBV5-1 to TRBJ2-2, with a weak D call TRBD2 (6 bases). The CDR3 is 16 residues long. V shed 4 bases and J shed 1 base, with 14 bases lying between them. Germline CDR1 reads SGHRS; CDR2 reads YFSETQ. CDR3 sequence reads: CASSPEGGMNTGELFF. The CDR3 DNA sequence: TGCGCCAGCAGCCCAGAGGGCGGGATGAACACCGGGGAGCTGTTTTTT.

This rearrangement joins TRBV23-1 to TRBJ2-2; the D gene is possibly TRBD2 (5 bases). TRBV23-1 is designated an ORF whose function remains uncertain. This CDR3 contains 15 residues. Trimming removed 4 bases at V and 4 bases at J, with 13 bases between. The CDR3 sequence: CASSPRGQFTGELFF. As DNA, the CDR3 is TGCGCCAGCAGTCCCCGCGGGCAGTTCACCGGGGAGCTGTTTTTT.

CDR3 nucleotides: TGCGCCAGCAGCCTGACAGGCGTAAACAATCAGCCCCAGCATTTT. As protein: CASSLTGVNNQPQHF. The J gene is TRBJ1-5, the V gene TRBV5-1, with D perhaps matching TRBD1 (6 bases). The CDR3 totals 15 residues. V lost 4 bases to trimming and J lost 3 bases, with 14 bases between them. CDR1 is SGHRS and CDR2 is YFSETQ in the germline V gene.

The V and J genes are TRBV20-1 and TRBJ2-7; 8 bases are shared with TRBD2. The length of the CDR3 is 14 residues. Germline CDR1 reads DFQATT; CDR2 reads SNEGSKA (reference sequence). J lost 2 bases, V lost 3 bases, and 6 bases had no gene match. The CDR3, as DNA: TGCAGTGCTAGTGCCGGGAGGGCCCCCTACGAGCAGTACTTC. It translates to CSASAGRAPYEQYF.

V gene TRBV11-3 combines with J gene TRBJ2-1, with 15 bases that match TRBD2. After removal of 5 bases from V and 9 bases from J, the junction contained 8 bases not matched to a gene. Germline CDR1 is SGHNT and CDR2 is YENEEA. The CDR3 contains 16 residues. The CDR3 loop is CASSGRGLAGGGEQFF. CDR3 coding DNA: TGTGCCAGCAGCGGGCGAGGACTAGCGGGAGGGGGTGAGCAGTTCTTC.

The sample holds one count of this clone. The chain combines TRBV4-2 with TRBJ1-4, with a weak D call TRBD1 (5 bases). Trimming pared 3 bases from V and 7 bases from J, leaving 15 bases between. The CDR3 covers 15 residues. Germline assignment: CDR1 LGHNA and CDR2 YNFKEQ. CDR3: CASSQPPTGGEKLFF. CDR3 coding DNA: TGTGCCAGCAGCCAGCCCCCGACCGGGGGTGAAAAACTGTTTTTT.

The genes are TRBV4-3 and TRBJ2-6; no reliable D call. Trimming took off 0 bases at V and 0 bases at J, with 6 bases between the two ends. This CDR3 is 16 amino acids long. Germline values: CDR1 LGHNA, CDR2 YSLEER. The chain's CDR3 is CASSQEVSSGANVLTF. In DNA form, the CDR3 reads TGCGCCAGCAGCCAAGAGGTGAGCTCTGGGGCCAACGTCCTGACTTTC.